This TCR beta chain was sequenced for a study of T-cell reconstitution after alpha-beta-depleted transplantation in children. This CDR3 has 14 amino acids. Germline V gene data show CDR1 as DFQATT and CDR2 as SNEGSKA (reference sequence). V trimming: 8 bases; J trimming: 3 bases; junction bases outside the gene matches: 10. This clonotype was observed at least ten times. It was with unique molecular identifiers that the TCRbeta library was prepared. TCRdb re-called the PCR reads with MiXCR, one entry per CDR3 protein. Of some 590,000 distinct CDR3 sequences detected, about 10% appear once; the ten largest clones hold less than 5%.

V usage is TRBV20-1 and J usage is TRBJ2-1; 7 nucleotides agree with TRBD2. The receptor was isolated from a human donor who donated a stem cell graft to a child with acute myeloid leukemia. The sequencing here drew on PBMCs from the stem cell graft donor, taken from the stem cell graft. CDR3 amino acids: CSRLAERNYNEQFF. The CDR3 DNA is TGCAGTCGGCTAGCGGAGAGAAACTACAATGAGCAGTTCTTC.